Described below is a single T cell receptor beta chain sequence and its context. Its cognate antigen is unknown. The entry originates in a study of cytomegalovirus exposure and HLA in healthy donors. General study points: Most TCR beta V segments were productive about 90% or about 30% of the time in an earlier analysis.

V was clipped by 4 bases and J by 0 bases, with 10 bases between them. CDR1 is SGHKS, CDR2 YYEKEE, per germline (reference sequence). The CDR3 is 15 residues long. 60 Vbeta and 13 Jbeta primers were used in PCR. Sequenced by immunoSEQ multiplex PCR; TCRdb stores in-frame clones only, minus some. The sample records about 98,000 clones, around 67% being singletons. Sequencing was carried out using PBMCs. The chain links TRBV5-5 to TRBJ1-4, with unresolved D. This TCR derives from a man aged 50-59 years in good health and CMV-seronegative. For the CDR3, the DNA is TGTGCCAGCAGCGCCGCCCAGACAACTAATGAAAAACTGTTTTTT. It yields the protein CASSAAQTTNEKLFF.